Included here is one T cell receptor beta chain sequence, with context. The assay was immunoSEQ multiplex PCR, and TCRdb's table has in-frame clones only and misses some. The sample has around 12,000 clones, more than 70% seen once. This sample was included in a study of OX40 agonist ivuxolimab in advanced cancers. For the study at large: Earlier treatment with anti-PD-1, anti-PD-L1 or anti-CTLA-4 was permitted, and 30% to 40% had received some.

The CDR3 runs 12 residues. V was trimmed by 0 bases and J by 13 bases, leaving 10 bases between them. The V call is TRBV23-1, the J call TRBJ2-1, with no clear D. TRBV23-1 is placed among ORFs of uncertain function. The material was CD4+ or CD8+ T cells sorted from blood, obtained in a trial of the OX40 agonist ivuxolimab. This TCR was sampled from an adult with an advanced solid tumor such as melanoma, head and neck, liver or kidney cancer. In DNA, the CDR3 is TGCGCCAGCAGTCAATCCTGGAACAGACAGTTCTTC. It encodes CASSQSWNRQFF.